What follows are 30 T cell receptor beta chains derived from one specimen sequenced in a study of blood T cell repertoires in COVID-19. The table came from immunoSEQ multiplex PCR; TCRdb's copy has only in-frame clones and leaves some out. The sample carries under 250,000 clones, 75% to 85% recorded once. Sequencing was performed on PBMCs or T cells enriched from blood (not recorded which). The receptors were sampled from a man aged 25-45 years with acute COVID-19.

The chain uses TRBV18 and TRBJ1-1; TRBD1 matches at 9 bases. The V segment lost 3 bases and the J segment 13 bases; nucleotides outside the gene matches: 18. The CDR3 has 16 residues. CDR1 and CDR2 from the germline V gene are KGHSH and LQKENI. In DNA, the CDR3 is TGTGCCAGCTCACCTACGGGATTCGACAGGGGGGATCCCAGTTTCTTT. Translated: CASSPTGFDRGDPSFF.

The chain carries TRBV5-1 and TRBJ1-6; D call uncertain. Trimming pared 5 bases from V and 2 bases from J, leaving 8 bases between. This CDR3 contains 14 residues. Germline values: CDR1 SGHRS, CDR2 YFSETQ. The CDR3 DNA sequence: TGCGCCAGCAGGAGGACTACCTATAATTCACCCCTCCACTTT. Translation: CASRRTTYNSPLHF.

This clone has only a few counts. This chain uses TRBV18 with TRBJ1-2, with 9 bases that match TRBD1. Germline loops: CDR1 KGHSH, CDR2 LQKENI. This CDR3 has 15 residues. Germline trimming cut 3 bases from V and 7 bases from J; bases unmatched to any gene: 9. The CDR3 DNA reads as TGTGCCAGCTCACCTGCCGGGACAGGGAGCTTTGGCTACACCTTC. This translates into CASSPAGTGSFGYTF.

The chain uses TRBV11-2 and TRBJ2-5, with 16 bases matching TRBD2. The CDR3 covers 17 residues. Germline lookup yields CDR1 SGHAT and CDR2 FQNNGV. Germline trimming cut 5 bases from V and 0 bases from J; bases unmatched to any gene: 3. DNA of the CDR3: TGTGCCAGCAGCCCGGGGACTAGCGGGGGGGACCAAGAGACCCAGTACTTC. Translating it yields CASSPGTSGGDQETQYF.

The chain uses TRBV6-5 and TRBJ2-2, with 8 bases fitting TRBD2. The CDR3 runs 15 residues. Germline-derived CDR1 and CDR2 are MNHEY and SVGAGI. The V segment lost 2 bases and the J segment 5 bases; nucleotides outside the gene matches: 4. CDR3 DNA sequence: TGTGCCAGCAGTTACGCGGGACTAGTGACCGGGGAGCTGTTTTTT. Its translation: CASSYAGLVTGELFF.

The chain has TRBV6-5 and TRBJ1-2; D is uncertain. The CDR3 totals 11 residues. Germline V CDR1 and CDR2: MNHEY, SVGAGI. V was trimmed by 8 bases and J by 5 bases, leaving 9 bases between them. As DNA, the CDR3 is TGTGCCAGCTGGGAGTGGTATGGCTACACCTTC. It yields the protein CASWEWYGYTF.

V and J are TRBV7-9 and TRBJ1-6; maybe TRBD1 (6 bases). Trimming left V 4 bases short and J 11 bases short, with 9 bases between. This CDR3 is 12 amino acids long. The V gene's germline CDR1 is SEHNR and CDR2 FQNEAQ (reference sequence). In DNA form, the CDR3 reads TGTGCCAGCAGCTACCAGGGGACACCCCTCCACTTT. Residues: CASSYQGTPLHF.

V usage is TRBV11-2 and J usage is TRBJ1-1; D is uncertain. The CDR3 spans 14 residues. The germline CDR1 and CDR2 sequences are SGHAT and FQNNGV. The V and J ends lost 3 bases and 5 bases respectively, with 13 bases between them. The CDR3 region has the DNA TGTGCCAGCAGCTTCCAAAAGGGAGTAACTGAAGCTTTCTTT. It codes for CASSFQKGVTEAFF.

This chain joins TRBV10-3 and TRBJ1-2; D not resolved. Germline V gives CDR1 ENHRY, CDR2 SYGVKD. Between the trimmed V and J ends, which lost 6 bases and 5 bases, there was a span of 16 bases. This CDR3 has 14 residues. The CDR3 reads CAISLGLSDYGYTF. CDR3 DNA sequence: TGTGCCATCAGCTTAGGACTCTCCGATTATGGCTACACCTTC.

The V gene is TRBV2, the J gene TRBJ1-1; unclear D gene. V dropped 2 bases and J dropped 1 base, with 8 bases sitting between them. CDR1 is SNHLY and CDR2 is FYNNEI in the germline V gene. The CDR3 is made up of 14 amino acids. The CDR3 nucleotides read TGTGCCAGCAGTGAATTTTCATGGAACACTGAAGCTTTCTTT. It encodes CASSEFSWNTEAFF.

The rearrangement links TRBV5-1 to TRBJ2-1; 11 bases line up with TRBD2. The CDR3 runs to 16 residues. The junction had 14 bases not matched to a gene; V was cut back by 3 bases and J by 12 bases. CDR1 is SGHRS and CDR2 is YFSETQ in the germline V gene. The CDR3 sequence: CASSSVGTSGVVRQFF. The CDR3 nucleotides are TGCGCCAGCAGCTCGGTTGGGACTAGCGGTGTGGTTCGGCAGTTCTTC.

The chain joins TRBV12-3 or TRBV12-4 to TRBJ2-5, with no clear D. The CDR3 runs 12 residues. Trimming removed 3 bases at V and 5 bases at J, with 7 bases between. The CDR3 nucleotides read TGTGCCAGCAGTTTTGTTCCGGAGACCCAGTACTTC. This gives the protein CASSFVPETQYF.

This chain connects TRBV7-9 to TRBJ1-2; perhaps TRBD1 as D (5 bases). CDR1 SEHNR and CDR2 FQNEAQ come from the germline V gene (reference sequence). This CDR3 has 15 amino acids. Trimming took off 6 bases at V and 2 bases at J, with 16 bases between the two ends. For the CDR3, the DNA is TGTGCCAGCAGTCCAGACGGGGGGTCGAACTATGGCTACACCTTC. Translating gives CASSPDGGSNYGYTF.

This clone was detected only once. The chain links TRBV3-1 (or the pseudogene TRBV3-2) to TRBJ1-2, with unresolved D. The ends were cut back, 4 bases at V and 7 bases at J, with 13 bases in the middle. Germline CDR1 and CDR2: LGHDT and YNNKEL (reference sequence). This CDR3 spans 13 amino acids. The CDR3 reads CASSLGDYAGYTF. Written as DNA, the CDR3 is TGTGCCAGCAGCCTCGGGGATTATGCTGGCTACACCTTC.

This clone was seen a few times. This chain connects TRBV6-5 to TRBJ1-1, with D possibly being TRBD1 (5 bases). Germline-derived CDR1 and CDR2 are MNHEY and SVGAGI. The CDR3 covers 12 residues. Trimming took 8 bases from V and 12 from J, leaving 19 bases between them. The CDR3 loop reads CASSTMGRGTFF. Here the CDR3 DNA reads TGTGCCAGCTCGACTATGGGTCGGGGGACTTTCTTT.

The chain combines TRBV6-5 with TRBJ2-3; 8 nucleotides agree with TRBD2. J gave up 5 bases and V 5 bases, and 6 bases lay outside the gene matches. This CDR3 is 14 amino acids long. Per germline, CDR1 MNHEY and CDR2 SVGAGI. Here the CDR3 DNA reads TGTGCCAGCAGTCCCGGGGGGGGAAGAGATACGCAGTATTTT. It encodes CASSPGGGRDTQYF.

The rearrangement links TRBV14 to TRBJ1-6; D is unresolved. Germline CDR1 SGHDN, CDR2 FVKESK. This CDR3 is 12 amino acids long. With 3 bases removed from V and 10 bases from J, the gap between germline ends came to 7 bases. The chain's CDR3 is CASSHHLSPLHF. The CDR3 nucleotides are TGTGCCAGCAGCCACCACCTATCACCCCTCCACTTT.

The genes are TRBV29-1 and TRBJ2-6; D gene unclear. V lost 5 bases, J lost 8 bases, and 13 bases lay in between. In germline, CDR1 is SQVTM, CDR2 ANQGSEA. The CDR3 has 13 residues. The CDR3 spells CSVLTFEPNVLTF. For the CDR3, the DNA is TGCAGCGTTTTGACTTTCGAGCCCAACGTCCTGACTTTC.

Here the CDR3 reads CSVKTGGGDNSPLHF. The CDR3 DNA reads as TGCAGCGTAAAAACGGGGGGCGGAGATAATTCACCCCTCCACTTT. The chain employs TRBV29-1 and TRBJ1-6; possible D gene TRBD1, 6 bases. V lost 6 bases to trimming and J lost 5 bases, with 17 bases between them. The CDR3 totals 15 residues. CDR1 and CDR2 (germline): SQVTM, ANQGSEA.

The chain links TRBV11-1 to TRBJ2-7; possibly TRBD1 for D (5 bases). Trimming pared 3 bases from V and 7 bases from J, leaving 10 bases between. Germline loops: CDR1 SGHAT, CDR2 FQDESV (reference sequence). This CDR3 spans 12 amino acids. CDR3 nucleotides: TGTGCCAGCAGCTTTGGTACAGGAGAGCAGTACTTC. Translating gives CASSFGTGEQYF.

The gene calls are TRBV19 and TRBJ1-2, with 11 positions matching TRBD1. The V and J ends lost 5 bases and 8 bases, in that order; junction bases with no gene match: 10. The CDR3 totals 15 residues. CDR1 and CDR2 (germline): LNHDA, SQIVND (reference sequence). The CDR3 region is CASSPPDRGPQGYTF. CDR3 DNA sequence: TGTGCCAGTAGTCCTCCGGACAGGGGGCCTCAGGGCTACACCTTC.

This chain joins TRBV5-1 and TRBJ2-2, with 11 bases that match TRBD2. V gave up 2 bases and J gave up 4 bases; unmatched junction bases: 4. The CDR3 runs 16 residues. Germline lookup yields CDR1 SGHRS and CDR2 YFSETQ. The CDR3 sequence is CASSFSGGASTGELFF. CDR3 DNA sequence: TGCGCCAGCAGCTTTAGCGGGGGGGCCAGCACCGGGGAGCTGTTTTTT.

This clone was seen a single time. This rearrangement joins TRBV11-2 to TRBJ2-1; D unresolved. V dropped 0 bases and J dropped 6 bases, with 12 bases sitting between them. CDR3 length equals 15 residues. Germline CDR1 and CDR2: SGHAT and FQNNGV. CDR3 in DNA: TGTGCCAGCAGCTTAGATAGTGCTAGATCCAATGAGCAGTTCTTC. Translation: CASSLDSARSNEQFF.

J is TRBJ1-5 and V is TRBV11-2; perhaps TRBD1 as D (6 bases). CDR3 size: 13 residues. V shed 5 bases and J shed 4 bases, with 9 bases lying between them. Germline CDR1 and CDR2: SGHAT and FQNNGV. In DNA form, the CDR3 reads TGTGCCAGCAGCGGGACATTTAATCAGCCCCAGCATTTT. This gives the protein CASSGTFNQPQHF.

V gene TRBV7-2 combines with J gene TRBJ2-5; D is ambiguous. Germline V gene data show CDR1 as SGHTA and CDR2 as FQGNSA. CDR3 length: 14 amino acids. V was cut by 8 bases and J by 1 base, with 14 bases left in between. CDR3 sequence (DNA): TGTGCCAGCCTCCTAGGAACGCGCCAAGAGACCCAGTACTTC. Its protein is CASLLGTRQETQYF.

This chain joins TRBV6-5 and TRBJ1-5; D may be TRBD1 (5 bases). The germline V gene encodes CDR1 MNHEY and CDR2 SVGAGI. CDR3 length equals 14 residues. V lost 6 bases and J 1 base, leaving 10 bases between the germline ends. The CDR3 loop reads CASSLAGSNQPQHF. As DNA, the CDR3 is TGTGCCAGCAGCCTGGCAGGGAGCAATCAGCCCCAGCATTTT.

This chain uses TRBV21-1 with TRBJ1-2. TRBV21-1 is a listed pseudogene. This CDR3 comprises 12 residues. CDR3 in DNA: TGTGCCAGCGTGCCAGAAGAGGGTGGCTACACCTTC. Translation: CASVPEEGGYTF.

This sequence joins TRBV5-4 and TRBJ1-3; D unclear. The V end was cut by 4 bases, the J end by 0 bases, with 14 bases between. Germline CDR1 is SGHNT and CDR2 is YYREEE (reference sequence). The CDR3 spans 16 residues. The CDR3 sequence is CASSPSQAFSGNTIYF. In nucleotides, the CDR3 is TGTGCCAGCAGCCCCTCGCAGGCGTTCTCTGGAAACACCATATATTTT.

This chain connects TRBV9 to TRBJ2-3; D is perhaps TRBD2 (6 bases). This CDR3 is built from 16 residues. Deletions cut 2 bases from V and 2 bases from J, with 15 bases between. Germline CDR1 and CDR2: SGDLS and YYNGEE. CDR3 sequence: CASSVREGTFTDTQYF. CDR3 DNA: TGTGCCAGCAGCGTGAGGGAAGGGACTTTCACAGATACGCAGTATTTT.

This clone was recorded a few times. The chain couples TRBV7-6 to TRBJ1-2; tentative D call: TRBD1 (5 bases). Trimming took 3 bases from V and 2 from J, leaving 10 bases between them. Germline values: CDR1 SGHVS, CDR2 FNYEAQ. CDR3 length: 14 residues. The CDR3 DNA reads TGTGCCAGCAGCTTGACGACAGAGAACTATGGCTACACCTTC. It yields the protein CASSLTTENYGYTF.